These 26 T cell receptor beta chains were all obtained from the same sample, sequenced in a study of T cell responses to AZD1222 COVID-19 vaccine. Measured with immunoSEQ multiplex PCR; TCRdb has only the in-frame clones, and not every one. Seen here are 150,000 to 200,000 clones, 90% to 95% observed once, and the top ten hold about 9.3%. Sample: peripheral blood, taken on day 0 of AZD1222 vaccination. All receptors come from an adult in good health.

The CDR3 protein is CSVGGGDMNTEAFF. CDR3 coding DNA: TGCAGCGTTGGTGGGGGAGATATGAACACTGAAGCTTTCTTT. The chain combines TRBV29-1 with TRBJ1-1, with D possibly TRBD1 on 5 matching bases. The V gene's germline CDR1 is SQVTM and CDR2 ANQGSEA. The CDR3 runs to 14 residues. V lost 4 bases and J lost 0, with 12 bases in between.

This sequence joins TRBV5-1 and TRBJ2-3; no clear D. With 3 bases removed from V and 0 bases from J, the gap between germline ends came to 11 bases. Germline V CDR1 and CDR2: SGHRS, YFSETQ. The CDR3 is 15 amino acids. The CDR3 bases are TGCGCCAGCAGCTCCCAGGTTTCTAGCACAGATACGCAGTATTTT. As protein: CASSSQVSSTDTQYF.

This sequence joins TRBV4-1 and TRBJ2-1; 14 nucleotides align to TRBD2. Germline V gene sequence: CDR1 MGHRA, CDR2 YSYEKL. The CDR3 is made up of 16 amino acids. V was pared by 3 bases and J by 9 bases, with 7 bases of the junction left unmatched. The CDR3 protein is CASSQVRLAGGREQFF. The CDR3 region has the DNA TGCGCCAGCAGCCAGGTCAGACTAGCGGGAGGGCGTGAGCAGTTCTTC.

This sequence joins TRBV13 and TRBJ2-3, with TRBD1 identical over 7 bases. With V trimmed by 5 bases and J by 5 bases, 10 bases remained unmatched. CDR1 is PRHDT and CDR2 is FYEKMQ in the germline V gene (reference sequence). There are 15 residues in the CDR3. CDR3 sequence: CASSRTGTAGDTQYF. The CDR3 DNA reads TGTGCCAGCAGCCGGACCGGGACAGCTGGAGATACGCAGTATTTT.

The genes are TRBV12-3 or TRBV12-4 and TRBJ2-1; the D is unclear. The CDR3 is 11 residues long. V was shortened by 7 bases and J by 6 bases, with 7 bases between the two germline ends. CDR3 DNA: TGTGCCAGCAACCATGGCAATGAGCAGTTCTTC. Translating it yields CASNHGNEQFF.

This clone was seen just once. Here the CDR3 reads CASNSQRASNQPQHF. The CDR3 bases are TGTGCCAGTAACTCGCAGAGGGCCAGCAATCAGCCCCAGCATTTT. The rearrangement joins TRBV19 to TRBJ1-5; D is unclear. This CDR3 spans 15 amino acids. CDR1 is LNHDA and CDR2 is SQIVND in the germline V gene (reference sequence). V was trimmed by 7 bases and J by 1 base, leaving 14 bases between them.

This chain uses TRBV28 with TRBJ2-7; D might be TRBD1 (6 bases). Germline CDR1 is MDHEN and CDR2 is SYDVKM. Trimming removed 5 bases at V and 0 bases at J, with 14 bases between. The CDR3 covers 15 residues. The CDR3 is CASSGARQASYEQYF. For the CDR3, the DNA is TGTGCCAGCAGTGGAGCGAGACAGGCCTCCTACGAGCAGTACTTC.

This chain links TRBV5-1 with TRBJ1-4, with 8 positions matching TRBD1. CDR1 is SGHRS and CDR2 is YFSETQ in the germline V gene. CDR3 length: 18 amino acids. Trimming at V came to 0 bases and at J to 3 bases, leaving 10 bases not matched to a gene. The CDR3 here is CASSLGGTGSGANEKLFF. The CDR3 DNA reads TGCGCCAGCAGCTTGGGAGGGACAGGATCTGGAGCTAATGAAAAACTGTTTTTT.

This clone came up a few times. The rearrangement uses TRBV6-1 and TRBJ2-3, with D perhaps given as TRBD1 or TRBD2 (6 bases each). The CDR3 contains 14 residues. Trimming removed 1 base from V and 2 bases from J, with 7 bases in between. Per germline, CDR1 MNHNS and CDR2 SASEGT. The CDR3, as DNA: TGTGCCAGCAGTGAAGGGGGGGCCACAGATACGCAGTATTTT. It specifies CASSEGGATDTQYF.

The chain is built from TRBV27 and TRBJ1-2; TRBD1 agrees at 12 bases. CDR1 and CDR2 (germline): MNHEY, SMNVEV (reference sequence). The CDR3 length is 14 residues. With 6 bases clipped from V and 8 bases from J, the junction kept 7 bases outside the gene matches. The CDR3 protein is CASSPGQGAGGYTF. The CDR3 DNA reads as TGTGCCAGCAGCCCGGGACAGGGGGCAGGAGGCTACACCTTC.

The chain combines TRBV7-5 with TRBJ2-2; the table gives TRBD2 as D, unverified against the DNA. TRBV7-5 corresponds to a pseudogene. This CDR3 is 14 amino acids long. The CDR3 loop reads CARSSPGVNGELFF. In DNA form, the CDR3 reads TGTGCCAGAAGCTCCCCCGGAGTGAACGGGGAGCTGTTTTTT.

V and J are TRBV4-2 and TRBJ2-7, with 10 positions matching TRBD1. Per germline, CDR1 LGHNA and CDR2 YNFKEQ. The V segment lost 1 base and the J segment 6 bases; nucleotides outside the gene matches: 3. There are 14 residues in the CDR3. CDR3 bases: TGTGCCAGCAGCCAAGTAGGGGACAGGGGCGAGCAGTACTTC. It is translated as CASSQVGDRGEQYF.

This chain joins TRBV12-3 or TRBV12-4 and TRBJ1-2, with D possibly matching TRBD1 (5 bases). V lost 3 bases and J lost 8, with 13 bases in between. This CDR3 has 13 amino acids. The CDR3 loop is CASSFWGDEGYTF. DNA of the CDR3: TGTGCCAGCAGTTTTTGGGGGGACGAGGGCTACACCTTC.

The chain joins TRBV7-9 to TRBJ2-1, with TRBD2 identical over 9 bases. Germline loops: CDR1 SEHNR, CDR2 FQNEAQ (reference sequence). J was trimmed by 11 bases and V by 5 bases; bases with no gene match: 4. The CDR3 covers 12 residues. For the CDR3, the DNA is TGTGCCAGCAGCCCAGGACTAGCGAAGCAGTTCTTC. Its translation is CASSPGLAKQFF.

CDR3 in amino acids: CASTPGGREQYF. Here the CDR3 DNA reads TGTGCCAGCACCCCCGGGGGTCGCGAGCAGTACTTC. J is TRBJ2-7 and V is TRBV7-9; D possibly corresponds to TRBD2 (6 bases). V lost 7 bases, J lost 6 bases, and 13 bases lay in between. Germline CDR1 reads SEHNR; CDR2 reads FQNEAQ (reference sequence). This CDR3 region has 12 residues.

Ten or more counts support this clone. The chain has TRBV19 and TRBJ2-2, with 9 bases fitting TRBD2. V was clipped by 5 bases and J by 5 bases; unmatched bases: 6. This CDR3 spans 15 amino acids. CDR1 and CDR2 (germline): LNHDA, SQIVND (reference sequence). CDR3 region: CASSWREGSTGELFF. CDR3 nucleotides: TGTGCCAGTAGTTGGCGGGAGGGCTCAACCGGGGAGCTGTTTTTT.

The table lists this clone with a count of one. The chain couples TRBV4-3 to TRBJ2-7; D gene uncertain. Trimming left V 0 bases short and J 2 bases short, with 17 bases between. Germline loops: CDR1 LGHNA, CDR2 YSLEER. CDR3 length: 17 residues. The DNA for the CDR3 is TGCGCCAGCAGCCAAGATTTAAGGGATAGCATCCCCTACGAGCAGTACTTC. Amino acid sequence: CASSQDLRDSIPYEQYF.

J is TRBJ1-1 and V is TRBV6-2 or TRBV6-3; D is perhaps TRBD1 (5 bases). This CDR3 is 12 amino acids long. V gave up 2 bases and J gave up 6 bases, with 7 bases separating them. CDR1 is MNHEY, CDR2 SVGEGT, per germline. The CDR3 DNA is TGTGCCAGCAGTTACGGGGGGGCTGAAGCTTTCTTT. Protein: CASSYGGAEAFF.

The chain couples TRBV19 to TRBJ1-5, with 10 bases identical to TRBD1. This CDR3 comprises 15 residues. CDR1 is LNHDA and CDR2 is SQIVND in the germline V gene (reference sequence). J was trimmed by 6 bases and V by 8 bases; bases with no gene match: 10. The CDR3 loop is CASQTTGGASQPQHF. CDR3 bases: TGTGCCAGTCAAACGACAGGGGGCGCGAGTCAGCCCCAGCATTTT.

This chain connects TRBV19 to TRBJ1-2; D is uncertain. With 3 bases removed from V and 0 bases from J, the gap between germline ends came to 11 bases. The CDR3 consists of 15 residues. CDR1 is LNHDA, CDR2 SQIVND, per germline (reference sequence). This chain's CDR3 is CASSITDGANYGYTF. The DNA for the CDR3 is TGTGCCAGTAGTATTACGGACGGAGCTAACTATGGCTACACCTTC.

Written as DNA, the CDR3 is TGCGCCAGCAGCTTGGTGGCAGGCTCTGGAAACACCATATATTTT. Translating gives CASSLVAGSGNTIYF. The chain carries TRBV5-1 and TRBJ1-3; D not resolved. The CDR3 consists of 15 residues. V gave up 0 bases and J gave up 0 bases, with 7 bases separating them. The germline gives CDR1 SGHRS, CDR2 YFSETQ.

The chain employs TRBV5-1 and TRBJ2-2; 7 bases are shared with TRBD2. V lost 1 base and J lost 2; bases outside the gene matches: 5. In germline, CDR1 is SGHRS, CDR2 YFSETQ. The CDR3 sequence is 16 residues long. In nucleotides, the CDR3 is TGCGCCAGCAGCTTGTTCCCTAGCGGAAACACCGGGGAGCTGTTTTTT. Encoded protein: CASSLFPSGNTGELFF. Filled out from reference TRBV5-1 and TRBJ2-2, the complete variable domain reads KAGVTQTPRYLIKTRGQQVTLSCSPISGHRSVSWYQQTPGQGLQFLFEYFSETQRNKGNFPGRFSGRQFSNSRSEMNVSTLELGDSALYLCASSLFPSGNTGELFFGEGSRLTVL.

The V gene is TRBV28, the J gene TRBJ1-4, with D unresolved. V was pared by 5 bases and J by 3 bases, with 13 bases between. The CDR3 is 15 residues long. The V gene's germline CDR1 is MDHEN and CDR2 SYDVKM. The CDR3 DNA reads TGTGCCAGCAGTCTTCGGGTTTACGCTAATGAAAAACTGTTTTTT. As protein: CASSLRVYANEKLFF.

The chain uses TRBV30 and TRBJ2-2, with a possible D match to TRBD2 (5 bases). Germline CDR1 is GTSNPN and CDR2 is SVGIG (reference sequence). This CDR3 comprises 14 residues. V gave up 2 bases and J gave up 2 bases, with 9 bases separating them. CDR3 sequence reads: CAWSSGINTGELFF. The CDR3, as DNA: TGTGCCTGGAGTTCCGGGATCAACACCGGGGAGCTGTTTTTT.

This chain links TRBV15 with TRBJ2-2; D is possibly TRBD2 (5 bases). Trimming took 1 base from V and 0 from J, leaving 15 bases between them. Looked up from germline, CDR1 is LNHNV and CDR2 is YYDKDF (reference sequence). CDR3 length: 18 amino acids. The CDR3 sequence: CATSRGGSGGANTGELFF. The CDR3 DNA is TGTGCCACCAGCAGAGGAGGGTCTGGCGGAGCGAACACCGGGGAGCTGTTTTTT.

This clone was seen more than once but under ten times. This chain uses TRBV28 with TRBJ2-3; 8 bases line up with TRBD2. The CDR3 contains 16 residues. Germline CDR1 is MDHEN and CDR2 is SYDVKM. With V trimmed by 3 bases and J by 5 bases, 10 bases remained unmatched. The CDR3 region is CASSFGASGLRDTQYF. DNA of the CDR3: TGTGCCAGCAGTTTTGGCGCTAGCGGGCTCAGAGATACGCAGTATTTT.